This entry lists 11 T cell receptor beta chains sequenced from one sample in a study of T cells in Graves' hyperthyroidism and ophthalmopathy. From RNA transcripts, TCR beta CDR3 regions were amplified. HTBI primers were employed in a first-round RT-PCR of the TCR CDR3. TCRdb itself ran the multiplex PCR reads through MiXCR, one entry per CDR3 protein. The sample holds 700,000 to 850,000 distinct CDR3 sequences, roughly 32% seen once. The sample taken for sequencing was blood. The receptor source for this set is a woman aged 35 to 49 with Graves' hyperthyroidism.

This clonotype was observed many times. The chain couples TRBV9 to TRBJ1-3; weak D call: TRBD1 (5 bases). Between the trimmed V and J ends, which lost 6 bases and 4 bases, there was a span of 8 bases. The CDR3 length is 12 residues. Germline V gene data show CDR1 as SGDLS and CDR2 as YYNGEE. CDR3 sequence: CASMGDGNTIYF. In DNA, the CDR3 is TGTGCCAGCATGGGGGACGGAAACACCATATATTTT.

The chain couples TRBV28 to TRBJ1-1, with D maybe TRBD1 (5 bases). CDR1 and CDR2 from the germline V gene are MDHEN and SYDVKM. V lost 7 bases, J lost 0 bases, and 12 bases lay in between. CDR3 length: 14 residues. The CDR3 reads CASTMGGVNTEAFF. The CDR3 nucleotides read TGTGCCAGCACTATGGGAGGGGTGAACACTGAAGCTTTCTTT.

The J gene is TRBJ1-1, the V gene TRBV7-3, with D unresolved. Germline CDR1 is SGHTA and CDR2 is FQGTGA. This CDR3 has 17 residues. Trimming took off 7 bases at V and 4 bases at J, with 25 bases between the two ends. The chain's CDR3 is CASTPTRFGRSTTEAFF. The CDR3 DNA reads TGTGCCAGCACCCCAACCCGTTTTGGGCGATCTACCACTGAAGCTTTCTTT.

The genes are TRBV29-1 and TRBJ2-7; 9 bases map to TRBD1. There are 13 residues in the CDR3. The junction had 7 bases not matched to a gene; V was cut back by 8 bases and J by 2 bases. Germline V gives CDR1 SQVTM, CDR2 ANQGSEA. The CDR3 here is CSLTGGPTYEQYF. The DNA for the CDR3 is TGCAGCTTAACAGGGGGCCCCACCTACGAGCAGTACTTC.

The chain couples TRBV7-8 to TRBJ1-6, with D tentatively TRBD1 (6 bases). CDR3 size: 13 residues. Trimming took 1 base from V and 11 from J, leaving 9 bases between them. Germline V CDR1 and CDR2: SGHVS, FQNEAQ. CDR3 loop: CASSLGGQTPLHF. The CDR3 bases are TGTGCCAGCAGCTTAGGGGGGCAGACACCCCTCCACTTT.

This clonotype was observed a handful of times. The V call is TRBV14, the J call TRBJ2-2; either TRBD1 or TRBD2 may supply D (5 bases each). Germline CDR1 and CDR2: SGHDN and FVKESK. This CDR3 has 16 amino acids. The germline V and J ends were trimmed by 1 base and 4 bases, with 13 bases remaining between them. CDR3 region: CASSQVGGAATGELFF. CDR3 nucleotides: TGTGCCAGCAGCCAAGTTGGGGGAGCAGCCACCGGGGAGCTGTTTTTT.

A few counts support this clonotype. This chain joins TRBV4-3 and TRBJ2-6; D is perhaps TRBD2 (5 bases). The germline V and J ends were trimmed by 0 bases and 0 bases, with 6 bases remaining between them. CDR1 is LGHNA, CDR2 YSLEER, per germline. The CDR3 length is 16 residues. DNA for the CDR3: TGCGCCAGCAGCCAAGACCGGGGCTCTGGGGCCAACGTCCTGACTTTC. Its protein is CASSQDRGSGANVLTF.

J is TRBJ2-7 and V is TRBV7-9; D ambiguous. Per germline, CDR1 SEHNR and CDR2 FQNEAQ (reference sequence). This CDR3 has 16 amino acids. V was clipped by 5 bases and J by 3 bases, with 20 bases between them. The CDR3 loop reads CASSPLNRVLFYEQYF. In DNA form, the CDR3 reads TGTGCCAGCAGCCCCTTAAACCGGGTCCTATTCTACGAGCAGTACTTC.

This clonotype was detected ten times or more. V and J are TRBV29-1 and TRBJ1-6; D uncertain. Germline CDR1 is SQVTM and CDR2 is ANQGSEA. The length of the CDR3 is 11 residues. Trimming pared 6 bases from V and 14 bases from J, leaving 14 bases between. The CDR3 spells CSVWAEEALHF. CDR3 bases: TGCAGCGTCTGGGCAGAGGAAGCCCTCCACTTT. The full variable domain, completed using reference TRBV29-1 and TRBJ1-6, is SAVISQKPSRDICQRGTSLTIQCQVDSQVTMMFWYRQQPGQSLTLIATANQGSEATYESGFVIDKFPISRPNLTFSTLTVSNMSPEDSSIYLCSVWAEEALHFGNGTRLTVT.

A few counts support this clonotype. The chain employs TRBV2 and TRBJ1-5; D is perhaps TRBD1 (5 bases). This CDR3 has 13 residues. Germline CDR1 SNHLY, CDR2 FYNNEI. V was shortened by 4 bases and J by 7 bases, with 11 bases between the two germline ends. The CDR3 region has the DNA TGTGCCAGCAGTGGCGAGGGGAGGCAGCCCCAGCATTTT. This codes for CASSGEGRQPQHF. Looking up the rest from reference TRBV2 and TRBJ1-5 gives the full variable domain: EPEVTQTPSHQVTQMGQEVILRCVPISNHLYFYWYRQILGQKVEFLVSFYNNEISEKSEIFDDQFSVERPDGSNFTLKIRSTKLEDSAMYFCASSGEGRQPQHFGDGTRLSIL.

V gene TRBV6-5 combines with J gene TRBJ2-2, with a possible D match to TRBD1 (6 bases). Trimming took off 5 bases at V and 3 bases at J, with 10 bases between the two ends. This CDR3 has 14 amino acids. The germline gives CDR1 MNHEY, CDR2 SVGAGI. CDR3: CASSEQGDTGELFF. DNA for the CDR3: TGTGCCAGCAGTGAACAGGGCGACACCGGGGAGCTGTTTTTT.